This entry lists 24 T cell receptor beta chains sequenced from one sample in a study of T cell repertoires in cytomegalovirus infection. TCRdb re-derived calls from the reads in MiXCR, one entry per CDR3 protein. The data hold 630,000 or so distinct CDR3 sequences, with roughly 26% observed a single time. The sequencing input was CD8+ T cells from PBMCs. Receptor source: a human donor in good health (CMV status not recorded). Some clones in this sample may be carry-over from other donors' samples.

This clonotype was seen repeatedly, ten times or more. The V and J genes are TRBV19 and TRBJ2-1; TRBD1 might be the D (6 bases). CDR3 size: 15 residues. Germline V gene lookup returns CDR1 LNHDA and CDR2 SQIVND (reference sequence). Trimming removed 3 bases at V and 3 bases at J, with 12 bases between. CDR3 DNA sequence: TGTGCCAGTAGTATCGGGACACCCATCTACAATGAGCAGTTCTTC. Translated: CASSIGTPIYNEQFF. Complete variable domain (other parts from reference TRBV19 and TRBJ2-1): DGGITQSPKYLFRKEGQNVTLSCEQNLNHDAMYWYRQDPGQGLRLIYYSQIVNDFQKGDIAEGYSVSREKKESFPLTVTSAQKNPTAFYLCASSIGTPIYNEQFFGPGTRLTVL.

The V gene is TRBV7-9, the J gene TRBJ2-1; D gene uncertain. Germline V CDR1 and CDR2: SEHNR, FQNEAQ (reference sequence). V lost 3 bases and J lost 6, with 12 bases in between. The CDR3 contains 14 residues. This CDR3 is CASSFWERPNEQFF. DNA for the CDR3: TGTGCCAGCAGCTTTTGGGAAAGGCCCAATGAGCAGTTCTTC.

The chain links TRBV13 to TRBJ2-5; D may be TRBD1 or TRBD2 (5 bases each). The V end lost 4 bases, the J end lost 3 bases, and 9 bases lay between the germline ends. CDR3 length equals 13 residues. Per germline, CDR1 PRHDT and CDR2 FYEKMQ (reference sequence). Here the CDR3 reads CASSSGPEETQYF. CDR3 bases: TGTGCCAGCAGCTCGGGACCAGAAGAGACCCAGTACTTC.

Details on this clonotype: One end of the junction varies from germline; a read error may be responsible. This chain uses TRBV5-6 with TRBJ2-6; D call uncertain. This CDR3 has 15 residues. Germline-derived CDR1 and CDR2 are SGHDT and YYEEEE. Here the CDR3 reads CASTLESDGANVLTF. CDR3 sequence (DNA): TGTGCCAGCACCTTGGAATCGGACGGGGCCAACGTCCTGACTTTC.

The V gene is TRBV28, the J gene TRBJ2-2; a weak D match, TRBD1 (6 bases). The CDR3 runs to 19 residues. Germline-derived CDR1 and CDR2 are MDHEN and SYDVKM. V was shortened by 2 bases and J by 1 base, with 20 bases between the two germline ends. As DNA, the CDR3 is TGTGCCAGCAGTTTACTTGGGGCAGGGGTTCGGATGAACACCGGGGAGCTGTTTTTT. This translates into CASSLLGAGVRMNTGELFF.

This chain joins TRBV7-9 and TRBJ2-7; D not certain. Germline V gene lookup returns CDR1 SEHNR and CDR2 FQNEAQ (reference sequence). This CDR3 comprises 17 residues. The V end lost 5 bases, the J end lost 0 bases, and 20 bases lay between the germline ends. This CDR3 is CASSPPALGETSYEQYF. The CDR3 nucleotides are TGTGCCAGCAGCCCCCCCGCGCTGGGTGAAACCTCCTACGAGCAGTACTTC.

The table lists this clonotype with a few counts. The chain combines TRBV7-8 with TRBJ2-1; tentative D call: TRBD2 (7 bases). CDR3 length: 16 amino acids. From germline, CDR1 is SGHVS and CDR2 FQNEAQ. With 2 bases removed from V and 9 bases from J, the gap between germline ends came to 20 bases. As DNA, the CDR3 is TGTGCCAGCAGCTTATCGGCGGGGGCCCTTTTAACTGAGCAGTTCTTC. Protein: CASSLSAGALLTEQFF.

This clonotype was seen a single time. Just one base apart from a much larger clone, this may be a read error. J is TRBJ2-5 and V is TRBV29-1; TRBD1 matches at 9 bases. V shed 8 bases, J shed 4 bases, and the junction held 11 bases outside the gene matches. The CDR3 consists of 14 residues. Germline loops: CDR1 SQVTM, CDR2 ANQGSEA. The CDR3 nucleotides are TGCAGCATTGTGGGGGACAGGGCCCCAGAGACCCAGTACTTC. This translates into CSIVGDRAPETQYF.

The chain joins TRBV7-9 to TRBJ1-2, with D possibly matching TRBD1 (6 bases). CDR3 length: 17 residues. From germline, CDR1 is SEHNR and CDR2 FQNEAQ (reference sequence). With 1 base removed from V and 0 bases from J, the gap between germline ends came to 15 bases. CDR3 in DNA: TGTGCCAGCAGCTTAGGACGACAGGAGGTAGCTAACTATGGCTACACCTTC. It codes for CASSLGRQEVANYGYTF.

The V and J genes are TRBV7-9 and TRBJ1-4, with 9 bases matching TRBD1. Germline loops: CDR1 SEHNR, CDR2 FQNEAQ (reference sequence). The J segment lost 5 bases and the V segment lost 5 bases, leaving 12 bases of the junction unmatched. The CDR3 contains 17 residues. DNA of the CDR3: TGTGCCAGCAGCCAATCGCCTTCCGGGACAGGGAATGAAAAACTGTTTTTT. The encoded protein is CASSQSPSGTGNEKLFF. The full variable domain, its missing parts supplied by reference TRBV7-9 and TRBJ1-4, is DTGVSQNPRHKITKRGQNVTFRCDPISEHNRLYWYRQTLGQGPEFLTYFQNEAQLEKSRLLSDRFSAERPKGSFSTLEIQRTEQGDSAMYLCASSQSPSGTGNEKLFFGSGTQLSVL.

Here the CDR3 reads CASSFYSPGYSNQPQHF. CDR3 sequence (DNA): TGTGCCAGCAGTTTCTACTCCCCAGGGTATAGCAATCAGCCCCAGCATTTT. The chain couples TRBV28 to TRBJ1-5; TRBD1 might be the D (5 bases). Trimming removed 3 bases from V and 0 bases from J, with 15 bases in between. The CDR3 is made up of 17 amino acids. Germline-derived CDR1 and CDR2 are MDHEN and SYDVKM.

This clonotype has a count of ten or more. The V and J genes are TRBV7-8 and TRBJ2-2; D may be TRBD2 (5 bases). V gave up 0 bases and J gave up 5 bases, with 10 bases separating them. The CDR3 runs to 15 residues. Germline assignment: CDR1 SGHVS and CDR2 FQNEAQ. The chain's CDR3 is CASSLATGDTGELFF. The CDR3 DNA reads TGTGCCAGCAGCTTAGCAACCGGGGATACCGGGGAGCTGTTTTTT.

In this sample, this clonotype turned up a few times. The gene calls are TRBV6-1 and TRBJ2-7; D assignment may be TRBD1 or TRBD2 (5 bases each). Germline values: CDR1 MNHNS, CDR2 SASEGT. The CDR3 length is 15 residues. The V end was cut by 6 bases, the J end by 4 bases, with 19 bases between. In nucleotides, the CDR3 is TGTGCCAGCAGACAAACCGGGACCGCCTTTTACGAGCAGTACTTC. Translation gives CASRQTGTAFYEQYF.

This clonotype showed up many times. V gene TRBV12-3 or TRBV12-4 combines with J gene TRBJ1-4, with TRBD1 matching 7 bases. V trimming: 6 bases; J trimming: 7 bases; junction bases outside the gene matches: 11. CDR3 length: 15 amino acids. The CDR3 DNA sequence: TGTGCCAGCAGCCCCGTGAGGGGGCAGCGTGAAAAACTGTTTTTT. Encoded protein: CASSPVRGQREKLFF.

With respect to this clonotype: The junction departs from the called germline gene at one end, perhaps through a read error. The V gene is TRBV6-5, the J gene TRBJ1-5; D not resolved. Germline values: CDR1 MNHEY, CDR2 SVGAGI. The CDR3 runs 14 residues. The CDR3 reads CANSPEYSNQPQHF. In DNA form, the CDR3 reads TGTGCCAACAGTCCGGAGTATAGCAATCAGCCCCAGCATTTT.

V usage is TRBV29-1 and J usage is TRBJ1-2, with D tentatively TRBD1 (5 bases). Germline V gives CDR1 SQVTM, CDR2 ANQGSEA. The length of the CDR3 is 12 residues. The V and J ends lost 6 bases and 4 bases respectively, with 12 bases between them. This CDR3 is CSVTGAFYGYTF. The CDR3 nucleotides read TGCAGCGTGACCGGGGCATTCTATGGCTACACCTTC.

CDR3 protein: CSARDPQGANYGYTF. CDR3 nucleotide sequence: TGCAGTGCTAGAGATCCACAGGGGGCTAACTATGGCTACACCTTC. The J gene is TRBJ1-2, the V gene TRBV20-1; TRBD1 aligns across 8 bases. Per the germline V gene, CDR1 is DFQATT and CDR2 is SNEGSKA (reference sequence). With 0 bases clipped from V and 0 bases from J, the junction kept 3 bases outside the gene matches. This CDR3 is built from 15 residues.

This clonotype was found many times. The chain has TRBV12-3 or TRBV12-4 and TRBJ1-1; no clear D. Trimming pared 6 bases from V and 4 bases from J, leaving 18 bases between. The CDR3 runs 15 residues. For the CDR3, the DNA is TGTGCCAGCAGCTCCCCTTTCGCGGCGGTCACTGAAGCTTTCTTT. The encoded protein is CASSSPFAAVTEAFF.

This clonotype was recorded many times. The chain employs TRBV7-2 and TRBJ2-7, with D perhaps assigned TRBD1 or TRBD2 (5 bases each). Trimming removed 8 bases from V and 3 bases from J, with 17 bases in between. CDR3 size: 14 residues. Looked up from germline, CDR1 is SGHTA and CDR2 is FQGNSA. The CDR3 DNA follows: TGTGCCAGCCTCTTTCGAGGGGTCCTCTACGAGCAGTACGTC. Protein sequence: CASLFRGVLYEQYV.

A note on this clonotype: The junction departs from the called germline gene at one end, perhaps through a read error. This chain links TRBV27 with TRBJ1-1; no definite D call. Germline lookup yields CDR1 MNHEY and CDR2 SMNVEV (reference sequence). This CDR3 has 16 amino acids. The CDR3 sequence: CAISFSEYIGITEAFF. The CDR3 DNA is TGTGCCATCAGTTTTTCAGAATACATAGGTATAACTGAAGCTTTCTTT.

This clonotype appeared a single time. Since a much larger clone is just one base distant, this may be a read error. It is likely a read error, because the conserved phenylalanine at the end of the CDR3 is missing. The chain combines TRBV6-2 or TRBV6-3 with TRBJ2-7; D is unclear. Looked up from germline, CDR1 is MNHEY and CDR2 is SVGEGT. The CDR3 contains 13 residues. V was pared by 6 bases and J by 3 bases, with 12 bases between. DNA of the CDR3: TGTGCCAGCAGAAAGGCGCAGAACTACGAGCAGTACGCC. Amino acid sequence: CASRKAQNYEQYA.

This clonotype was detected many times. The chain recombines TRBV7-6 with TRBJ2-1, with 8 bases identical to TRBD2. The CDR3 is made up of 17 amino acids. Germline V gene data show CDR1 as SGHVS and CDR2 as FNYEAQ. V was pared by 2 bases and J by 0 bases, with 6 bases of the junction left unmatched. The DNA for the CDR3 is TGTGCCAGCAGCTTATCGAGCGGGGGCTACTCCTACAATGAGCAGTTCTTC. It codes for CASSLSSGGYSYNEQFF.

As to this clonotype: A much larger clone sits a single nucleotide away, making a read error possible. The rearrangement joins TRBV7-8 to TRBJ2-1; D remains ambiguous. The CDR3 length is 15 residues. CDR1 SGHVS and CDR2 FQNEAQ come from the germline V gene. In DNA form, the CDR3 reads TGTGTCAGCAGCCCGGCCACAAGCTCCTACAATGAGCAGTTCTTC. Protein product: CVSSPATSSYNEQFF. Full variable domain (outside the CDR3, taken from reference TRBV7-8 and TRBJ2-1): GAGVSQSPRYKVAKRGQDVALRCDPISGHVSLFWYQQALGQGPEFLTYFQNEAQLDKSGLPSDRFFAERPEGSVSTLKIQRTQQEDSAVYLCVSSPATSSYNEQFFGPGTRLTVL.

This clonotype has only one observation. One end of the junction fails to match germline, which may point to a read error. CDR3 loop: CASSPVAGDSYNERFF. CDR3 coding DNA: TGTGCCAGCAGTCCAGTGGCGGGGGACTCCTACAATGAGCGGTTCTTC. The chain recombines TRBV6-5 with TRBJ2-1; 7 bases are a match to TRBD2. CDR3 length equals 16 residues. Per germline, CDR1 MNHEY and CDR2 SVGAGI.